This TCR beta chain was identified during a study of radiotherapy plus CTLA-4 blockade in lung cancer. V dropped 4 bases and J dropped 3; count of bases not matched to a gene: 5. The germline gives CDR1 MGHRA, CDR2 YSYEKL. This CDR3 contains 16 residues. This clone showed up just a few times. Using immunoSEQ multiplex PCR, the repertoire was profiled, and TCRdb retains in-frame clones only, with some absent. The sample has roughly 98,000 clones; about four fifths are singletons. This chain uses TRBV4-1 with TRBJ2-7; 14 nucleotides line up with TRBD2. The TCR comes from a human donor with non-small cell lung cancer that progressed on radiotherapy plus ipilimumab. Specimen: peripheral blood, collected from a patient treated with radiotherapy plus ipilimumab. CDR3 coding DNA: TGCGCCAGCAGCCGAGACGGGACTAGCGGGGGCTACGAGCAGTACTTC. Encoded protein: CASSRDGTSGGYEQYF.